This T cell receptor (beta chain) was profiled in a study of blood T cell repertoires in COVID-19. Study-wide background: Acute and convalescent COVID-19 samples came from the United States, Italy and Spain. PBMCs, B-cell-depleted T cells, or T cells provided the cDNA or gDNA that made up the material.

In the authors' workflow: By means of reference gene primer amplification, nucleated cell counts were estimated. Method: immunoSEQ multiplex PCR; TCRdb's copy keeps in-frame clones and lacks some. The V and J calls and the clone size are those of that table, but D and trimming were determined from the DNA. The sample contains some 160,000 clones, about 77% of which appear only once. With 6 bases clipped from V and 2 bases from J, the junction kept 5 bases outside the gene matches. Germline V gives CDR1 SNHLY, CDR2 FYNNEI. CDR3 size: 15 residues. Specimen: peripheral blood. The clonotype comes from a woman older than 75 with acute or convalescent COVID-19. This chain connects TRBV2 to TRBJ2-2; 8 bases align to TRBD1. This CDR3 is CASRPDRVNTGELFF. DNA of the CDR3: TGTGCCAGCAGACCGGACAGGGTTAACACCGGGGAGCTGTTTTTT.